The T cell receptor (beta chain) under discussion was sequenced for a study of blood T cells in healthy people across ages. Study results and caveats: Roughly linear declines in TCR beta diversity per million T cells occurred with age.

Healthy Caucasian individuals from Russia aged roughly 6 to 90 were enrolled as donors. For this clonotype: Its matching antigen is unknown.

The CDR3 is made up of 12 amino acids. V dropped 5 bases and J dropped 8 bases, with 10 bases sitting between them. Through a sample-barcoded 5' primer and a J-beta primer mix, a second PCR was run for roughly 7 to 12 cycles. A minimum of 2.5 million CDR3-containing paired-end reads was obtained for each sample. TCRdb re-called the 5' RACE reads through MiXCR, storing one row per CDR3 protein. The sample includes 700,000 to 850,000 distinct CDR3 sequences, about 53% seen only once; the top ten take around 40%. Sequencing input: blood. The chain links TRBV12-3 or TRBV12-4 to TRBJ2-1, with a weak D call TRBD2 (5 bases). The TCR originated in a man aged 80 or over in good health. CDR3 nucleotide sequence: TGTGCCAGCAGTCCGTCCGGGGATGAGCAGTTCTTC. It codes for CASSPSGDEQFF.